Sequencing of this T cell receptor (beta chain) was carried out in a study of T-cell reconstitution after alpha-beta-depleted transplantation in children. The CDR3 is 13 amino acids. Germline lookup yields CDR1 SEHNR and CDR2 FQNEAQ (reference sequence). V lost 5 bases to trimming and J lost 6 bases, with 12 bases between them. Using unique molecular identifiers, the investigators prepared the TCRbeta library. One entry per CDR3 protein, called by TCRdb with MiXCR from the PCR reads. This sample has approximately 510,000 distinct CDR3 sequences; about 16% occur once, and the top ten carry 3% to 4%. The sample in question was PBMCs from the stem cell graft donor, obtained from the stem cell graft. The receptor comes from a human donor who donated a stem cell graft to a child with acute lymphoblastic leukemia. This rearrangement joins TRBV7-9 to TRBJ2-3; D uncertain. Here the CDR3 reads CASSPRHVDTQYF. The CDR3 DNA follows: TGTGCCAGCAGCCCCAGACACGTGGATACGCAGTATTTT.